This T cell receptor beta chain is drawn from a study of beta chain features in type 1 diabetes. TCRB transcripts that were expressed got sequenced, as all of the isolated RNA had been reverse transcribed. Data came from immunoSEQ multiplex PCR; TCRdb stores just in-frame clones and leaves some out. This table holds 350,000 to 400,000 clones, less than 15% found once. Study findings and constraints: Whatever favoring of shorter templates PCR might show would apply equally to patients and controls. VDJ junctions from type 1 diabetes patients carried fewer insertions and larger deletions.

Trimming removed 0 bases from V and 3 bases from J; junction bases left unmatched: 4. The CDR3 extends over 15 amino acids. Germline-derived CDR1 and CDR2 are MGHRA and YSYEKL. This clone was seen more than once but under ten times. Its target is unknown. The sample consisted of naive CD4+ T cells from blood. This sequence originates from a woman under 30 in good health. The chain couples TRBV4-1 to TRBJ2-7, with 8 bases matching TRBD2. For the CDR3, the DNA is TGCGCCAGCAGCCAAGATCACGGGAGGGACTACGAGCAGTACTTC. Translated, it gives CASSQDHGRDYEQYF.